This T cell receptor beta chain was observed in a study of T-cell reconstitution after alpha-beta-depleted transplantation in children. Germline V gives CDR1 SGHRS, CDR2 YFSETQ. CDR3 length: 14 residues. V was pared by 0 bases and J by 0 bases, with 7 bases between. This clonotype was counted a few times. Unique molecular identifiers were used in preparing the TCRbeta library. Each CDR3 protein gets one entry after TCRdb re-called the PCR reads with MiXCR. The table records 230,000 or so distinct CDR3 sequences, about 12% of them present only once. V gene TRBV5-1 combines with J gene TRBJ2-7; no clear D gene. The TCR comes from a human donor who donated a stem cell graft to a child with acute lymphoblastic leukemia. The sample was PBMCs from the stem cell graft donor, taken from the stem cell graft. DNA of the CDR3: TGCGCCAGCAGCTTGGTGACGGACTCCTACGAGCAGTACTTC. It translates to CASSLVTDSYEQYF.